The present T cell receptor (beta chain) was sequenced within a study of CD8 T cells in ankylosing spondylitis. Overall study findings and caveats: Certain motif variants had earlier been reported in reactive arthritis synovial fluid and blood. A motif of 7 to 9 highly homologous TCR beta variants was seen as apparently characteristic of ankylosing spondylitis blood.

In making TCR beta libraries, quantitative 5'-RACE with molecular barcodes was used. TCRdb redid the calling of the 5' RACE reads with MiXCR, one entry per CDR3 protein. The sample has hundreds of thousands of distinct CDR3 sequences; about a sixth are singletons. J was trimmed by 6 bases and V by 4 bases; bases with no gene match: 8. CDR3 size: 15 residues. Ten or more counts support this clonotype. What it binds is not known. The TCR sequence derives from a male donor with ankylosing spondylitis. Sequenced sample: blood, either unsorted or a sorted T cell fraction (not recorded which). This chain uses TRBV12-3 or TRBV12-4 with TRBJ2-5; 10 bases map to TRBD1. The CDR3 DNA reads TGTGCCAGCAGTTCCGGGACAGGGGTGACGAAGACCCAGTACTTC. Its translation is CASSSGTGVTKTQYF.